The 28 T cell receptor beta chains reported below all come from one sample, sequenced in a study of T cell repertoires in cytomegalovirus infection (dated by TCRdb to the late 2010s). The sample's treatment or condition label, in plain terms: in vitro stimulation with specific CMV peptide epitopes to enrich CMV-specific T cells. These receptors lack a known antigen. Data came from an Illumina HiSeq 1500. In-frame beta chains were kept once TCRdb had trimmed the public reads at Q25 with fastp and called clones with MiXCR. Each entry is one CDR3 protein sequence, shown with its most common DNA and genes. For this sample the table gives 650,000 to 850,000 distinct CDR3 sequences, of which just under 30% were detected only once. Of the sample, roughly 13% falls within the top ten clones. The specimen was cultured CD8+ T cells from PBMCs, collected from culture after CMV antigen stimulation. Receptors were obtained from a human donor in good health (CMV status not recorded). Some clones in this sample may be carry-over from other donors' samples.

The gene calls are TRBV5-4 and TRBJ2-1; 9 nucleotides line up with TRBD1. CDR3 size: 17 residues. Trimming took 3 bases from V and 4 from J; bases not matched to a gene: 11. The germline V gene encodes CDR1 SGHNT and CDR2 YYREEE (reference sequence). In DNA, the CDR3 is TGTGCCAGCAGCTCCACGGACAGGGGTCCCCAATACAATGAGCAGTTCTTC. Translating it yields CASSSTDRGPQYNEQFF.

This clonotype appeared a few times. The J gene is TRBJ2-3, the V gene TRBV2, with TRBD2 matching 9 bases. This CDR3 is 16 amino acids long. Germline V lookup: CDR1 SNHLY, CDR2 FYNNEI. Trimming removed 6 bases from V and 3 bases from J; junction bases left unmatched: 10. The CDR3 protein is CASSVLGGGGTDTQYF. The CDR3 nucleotides are TGTGCCAGCAGCGTATTGGGCGGGGGGGGGACAGATACGCAGTATTTT.

This clonotype was seen only a few times. The CDR3 coding sequence is TGTGCCAGCAGCCCGACAAGCATGCTTTCCACAGATACGCAGTATTTT. It translates to CASSPTSMLSTDTQYF. The rearrangement joins TRBV7-6 to TRBJ2-3; no clear D gene. The V end lost 5 bases, the J end lost 2 bases, and 17 bases lay between the germline ends. Germline CDR1 reads SGHVS; CDR2 reads FNYEAQ. This CDR3 contains 16 residues.

This rearrangement joins TRBV7-6 to TRBJ2-7; D may be TRBD1 or TRBD2 (6 bases each). The V gene's germline CDR1 is SGHVS and CDR2 FNYEAQ. Trimming took 1 base from V and 0 from J, leaving 16 bases between them. This CDR3 contains 17 residues. CDR3 loop: CASSLDGGPSSSYEQYF. CDR3 sequence (DNA): TGTGCCAGCAGCTTAGACGGGGGCCCCTCTAGCTCCTACGAGCAGTACTTC.

This clonotype was seen many times. V gene TRBV7-2 combines with J gene TRBJ2-1; perhaps TRBD1 as D (6 bases). The CDR3 consists of 14 residues. Trimming pared 1 base from V and 9 bases from J, leaving 13 bases between. Germline V lookup: CDR1 SGHTA, CDR2 FQGNSA. CDR3 nucleotides: TGTGCCAGCAGCTTAGAGATGGGGGCGGGTGAGCAGTTCTTC. This gives the protein CASSLEMGAGEQFF.

This clonotype was seen a single time. V usage is TRBV5-5 and J usage is TRBJ1-5; D not certain. Germline V gives CDR1 SGHKS, CDR2 YYEKEE (reference sequence). Trimming cost V 1 base and J 0 bases, with 11 bases left between them. This CDR3 spans 16 amino acids. As DNA, the CDR3 is TGTGCCAGCAGCTTGCCATCGGGGAATAGCAATCAGCCCCAGCATTTT. Translating it yields CASSLPSGNSNQPQHF.

This clonotype was seen only a few times. J is TRBJ2-1 and V is TRBV23-1, with D hard to call. TRBV23-1 is an ORF for which the function is uncertain. V shed 5 bases and J shed 8 bases, with 1 base lying between them. The CDR3 length is 9 residues. In DNA, the CDR3 is TGCGCCAGCAGTTATGAGCAGTTCTTC. This sequence encodes CASSYEQFF.

This clonotype has more than one count but fewer than ten. The rearrangement uses TRBV12-3 or TRBV12-4 and TRBJ1-1, with D maybe TRBD1 (6 bases). The CDR3 extends over 15 amino acids. Trimming cost V 5 bases and J 0 bases, with 13 bases left between them. The CDR3 sequence: CASSKLGDMNTEAFF. For the CDR3, the DNA is TGTGCCAGCAGTAAACTTGGGGACATGAACACTGAAGCTTTCTTT.

In DNA form, the CDR3 reads TGTGCCAGCAGTGACTATGGGAGCGGGGGATACAATGAGCAGTTCTTC. Translation gives CASSDYGSGGYNEQFF. The chain recombines TRBV6-4 with TRBJ2-1, with TRBD2 matching over 8 bases. The V gene end was trimmed by 1 base and the J gene end by 4 bases; junction bases not matched to a gene: 6. Looked up from germline, CDR1 is MRHNA and CDR2 is SNTAGT. The CDR3 is 16 residues long.

This clonotype was picked up a small number of times. The J gene is TRBJ2-7, the V gene TRBV6-2 or TRBV6-3; the D gene is possibly TRBD1 (5 bases). CDR1 and CDR2 from the germline V gene are MNHEY and SVGEGT. The CDR3 covers 16 residues. V shed 0 bases and J shed 0 bases, with 12 bases lying between them. The CDR3: CASSYSPAGSSYEQYV. The CDR3 bases are TGTGCCAGCAGTTACTCCCCAGCAGGGTCCTCCTACGAGCAGTACGTC.

This chain uses TRBV20-1 with TRBJ2-1; D unresolved. Germline V gene data show CDR1 as DFQATT and CDR2 as SNEGSKA (reference sequence). The CDR3 length is 12 residues. The V end lost 3 bases, the J end lost 8 bases, and 11 bases lay between the germline ends. The DNA for the CDR3 is TGCAGTGCTAGGGGCTCCCGGCATGAGCAGTTCTTC. Translating gives CSARGSRHEQFF.

This rearrangement joins TRBV27 to TRBJ2-1, with 14 bases lining up with TRBD2. The V gene end was trimmed by 5 bases and the J gene end by 8 bases; junction bases not matched to a gene: 8. This CDR3 has 16 amino acids. Germline V gene lookup returns CDR1 MNHEY and CDR2 SMNVEV (reference sequence). The CDR3 DNA is TGTGCCAGCAGTCTTACGACTAGCGGGGGGGCAGATGAGCAGTTCTTC. Amino acids: CASSLTTSGGADEQFF.

The chain carries TRBV27 and TRBJ2-7, with 8 bases fitting TRBD1. Per the germline V gene, CDR1 is MNHEY and CDR2 is SMNVEV (reference sequence). V shed 5 bases, J shed 2 bases, and the junction held 5 bases outside the gene matches. CDR3 length: 14 amino acids. The CDR3 nucleotides are TGTGCCAGCAGTCCGGACAGGGTTACCTACGAGCAGTACGTC. It specifies CASSPDRVTYEQYV.

A few counts support this clonotype. This chain links TRBV5-1 with TRBJ1-1; 8 bases fit TRBD1. Germline V CDR1 and CDR2: SGHRS, YFSETQ. After removal of 4 bases from V and 11 bases from J, the junction contained 19 bases not matched to a gene. CDR3 length: 16 amino acids. CDR3 coding DNA: TGCGCCAGCAGCGGTGCCCCCCAGGGGGCTTGGGGGGTTGCTTTCTTT. Translating it yields CASSGAPQGAWGVAFF.

Comments on this clonotype: Sequence at one end of the junction differs from germline and may be a read error. V gene TRBV7-4 combines with J gene TRBJ2-7; D remains unclear. The CDR3 has 13 residues. Germline V gene lookup returns CDR1 SGHVT and CDR2 SQSDAQ. The CDR3 is CVSSPSGAGEQYF. The DNA for the CDR3 is TGTGTCAGCAGCCCCAGTGGAGCCGGCGAGCAGTACTTC.

The chain couples TRBV6-2 or TRBV6-3 to TRBJ2-2, with D perhaps matching TRBD1 or TRBD2 (6 bases each). The V gene's germline CDR1 is MNHEY and CDR2 SVGEGT. The CDR3 extends over 12 amino acids. V lost 6 bases to trimming and J lost 14 bases, with 16 bases between them. The CDR3 here is CASSPIGGGLFF. The CDR3 nucleotides are TGTGCCAGCAGCCCGATAGGGGGAGGTCTGTTTTTT.

Of note for this clonotype: Germline and junction disagree at one end, which may indicate a read error. As DNA, the CDR3 is TGTGCCAGCAGCTTGGCCGCCCTACGAGTTCGGGGGGATAAAAACATTCAGTACTTC. This sequence encodes CASSLAALRVRGDKNIQYF. The rearrangement links TRBV5-3 to TRBJ2-4; 7 bases are shared with TRBD2. TRBV5-3 is an ORF; its function is uncertain. The CDR3 has 19 residues.

This clonotype has at least ten counts. V is TRBV7-2 and J is TRBJ2-1; a weak D match, TRBD1 (6 bases). Germline-derived CDR1 and CDR2 are SGHTA and FQGNSA. This CDR3 comprises 17 residues. Trimming took 0 bases from V and 0 from J, leaving 12 bases between them. DNA for the CDR3: TGTGCCAGCAGCTTAGCGGGGGCGCCGTTCTCCTACAATGAGCAGTTCTTC. It yields the protein CASSLAGAPFSYNEQFF.

The chain couples TRBV4-1 to TRBJ2-7; 9 bases fit TRBD2. The length of the CDR3 is 15 residues. V shed 2 bases and J 3 bases; nucleotides not matched to a gene: 5. The germline V gene has CDR1 MGHRA and CDR2 YSYEKL. CDR3 loop: CASSQLLAGDYEQYV. Here the CDR3 DNA reads TGCGCCAGCAGCCAATTACTAGCGGGCGACTACGAGCAGTACGTC.

The chain couples TRBV6-8 to TRBJ2-7; unclear D gene. Germline CDR1 and CDR2: MNHGY and SAAAGT. Trimming removed 4 bases from V and 2 bases from J, with 12 bases in between. This CDR3 is built from 14 residues. Here the CDR3 reads CASSSTTLTYEQYV. In DNA, the CDR3 is TGTGCCAGCAGTTCAACCACCCTCACCTACGAGCAGTACGTC.

The CDR3 sequence is CASSLVWLPYNSPLHF. For the CDR3, the DNA is TGTGCCAGCAGCTTAGTGTGGTTACCGTATAATTCACCCCTCCACTTT. The chain carries TRBV7-9 and TRBJ1-6; D uncertain. The CDR3 runs to 16 residues. Trimming removed 1 base from V and 4 bases from J, with 11 bases in between. Germline assignment: CDR1 SEHNR and CDR2 FQNEAQ (reference sequence).

The chain combines TRBV7-9 with TRBJ2-1; weak D call: TRBD1 (5 bases). Germline lookup yields CDR1 SEHNR and CDR2 FQNEAQ (reference sequence). The CDR3 has 17 amino acids. V was clipped by 3 bases and J by 0 bases, with 15 bases between them. The CDR3 nucleotides are TGTGCCAGCAGCTTTCTAAGATTAGGGGTCTCCTACAATGAGCAGTTCTTC. Amino acid sequence: CASSFLRLGVSYNEQFF.

V is TRBV6-2 or TRBV6-3 and J is TRBJ1-5; 9 nucleotides match TRBD1. The junction had 11 bases not matched to a gene; V was cut back by 7 bases and J by 7 bases. Germline values: CDR1 MNHEY, CDR2 SVGEGT. The CDR3 spans 15 residues. The CDR3 spells CASNPGQGKRQPQHF. The CDR3 DNA reads TGTGCCAGCAATCCGGGACAGGGAAAGCGGCAGCCCCAGCATTTT.

The genes are TRBV7-9 and TRBJ2-1; 15 nucleotides line up with TRBD2. The CDR3 covers 20 residues. Losses at the gene ends were 5 bases for V and 4 bases for J; bases not matched to a gene: 15. Germline V gives CDR1 SEHNR, CDR2 FQNEAQ (reference sequence). CDR3 in DNA: TGTGCCAGCAGCCCTAAGCCGGGACTAGCGGGGGGCCGCAGGTACAATGAGCAGTTCTTC. As protein: CASSPKPGLAGGRRYNEQFF.

In nucleotides, the CDR3 is TGTGCCAGCTCAGAGATCGACAGTAGGGCTAACACCGGGGAGCTGTTTTTT. As protein: CASSEIDSRANTGELFF. The rearrangement links TRBV18 to TRBJ2-2, with TRBD1 as a possible D gene (5 bases). CDR3 length: 17 residues. The germline CDR1 and CDR2 sequences are KGHSH and LQKENI. The ends were cut back, 5 bases at V and 2 bases at J, with 18 bases in the middle.

The genes are TRBV24-1 and TRBJ1-2; unclear D gene. There are 12 residues in the CDR3. V shed 8 bases and J shed 6 bases, with 12 bases lying between them. Germline assignment: CDR1 KGHDR and CDR2 SFDVKD. CDR3 DNA: TGTGCCACCAAGGGCCCGGGCCATGGCTACACCTTC. It translates to CATKGPGHGYTF.

This chain connects TRBV6-6 to TRBJ1-2; the match to TRBD1 covers 7 bases. The CDR3 covers 14 residues. The germline V gene encodes CDR1 MNHNY and CDR2 SVGAGI (reference sequence). V shed 4 bases, J shed 6 bases, and the junction held 8 bases outside the gene matches. CDR3 sequence (DNA): TGTGCCAGCAGTTCCCGGACAGGAAAGGATGGCTACACCTTC. Encoded protein: CASSSRTGKDGYTF.

The chain combines TRBV19 with TRBJ1-1; TRBD1 matches at 7 bases. Per germline, CDR1 LNHDA and CDR2 SQIVND (reference sequence). V shed 7 bases, J shed 0 bases, and the junction held 8 bases outside the gene matches. The CDR3 is made up of 15 amino acids. The CDR3 sequence: CASIPGQRMNTEAFF. For the CDR3, the DNA is TGTGCCAGTATCCCGGGACAGCGCATGAACACTGAAGCTTTCTTT.